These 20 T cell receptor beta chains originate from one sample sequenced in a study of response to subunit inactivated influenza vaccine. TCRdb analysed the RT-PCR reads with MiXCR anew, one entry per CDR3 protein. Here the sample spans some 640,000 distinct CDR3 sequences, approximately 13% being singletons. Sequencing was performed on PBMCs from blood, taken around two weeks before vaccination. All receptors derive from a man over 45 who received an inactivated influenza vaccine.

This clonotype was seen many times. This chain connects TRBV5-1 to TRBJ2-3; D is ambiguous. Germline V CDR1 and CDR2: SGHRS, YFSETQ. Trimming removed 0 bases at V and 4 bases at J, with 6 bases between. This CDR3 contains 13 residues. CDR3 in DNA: TGCGCCAGCAGCTTGGATGTGGCAGATACGCAGTATTTT. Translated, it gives CASSLDVADTQYF.

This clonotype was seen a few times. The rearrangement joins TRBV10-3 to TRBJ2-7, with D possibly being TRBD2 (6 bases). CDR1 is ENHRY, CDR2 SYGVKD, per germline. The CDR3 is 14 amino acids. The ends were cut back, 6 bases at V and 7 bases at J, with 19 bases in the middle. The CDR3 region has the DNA TGTGCCATCAGGGGCTTGGCGGGGCTTGGGGAGCAGTACTTC. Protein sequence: CAIRGLAGLGEQYF.

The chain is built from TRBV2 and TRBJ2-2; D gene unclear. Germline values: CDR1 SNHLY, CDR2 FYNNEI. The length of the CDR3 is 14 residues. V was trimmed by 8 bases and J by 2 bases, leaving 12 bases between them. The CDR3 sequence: CASGRSRNTGELFF. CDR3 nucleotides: TGTGCCAGCGGCAGGTCACGAAACACCGGGGAGCTGTTTTTT.

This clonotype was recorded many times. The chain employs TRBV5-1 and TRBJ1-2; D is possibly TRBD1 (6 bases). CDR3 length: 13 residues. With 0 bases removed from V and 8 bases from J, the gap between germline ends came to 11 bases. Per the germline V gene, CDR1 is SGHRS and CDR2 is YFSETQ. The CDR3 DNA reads TGCGCCAGCAGCTTGGGGACAGCAAGAGGCTACACCTTC. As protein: CASSLGTARGYTF.

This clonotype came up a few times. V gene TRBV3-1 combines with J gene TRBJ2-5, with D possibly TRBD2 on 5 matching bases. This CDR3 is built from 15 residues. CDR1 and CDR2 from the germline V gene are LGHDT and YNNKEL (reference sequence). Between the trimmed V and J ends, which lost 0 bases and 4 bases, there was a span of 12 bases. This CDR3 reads CASSQDGLPLETQYF. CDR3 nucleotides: TGTGCCAGCAGCCAAGATGGACTTCCCCTAGAGACCCAGTACTTC.

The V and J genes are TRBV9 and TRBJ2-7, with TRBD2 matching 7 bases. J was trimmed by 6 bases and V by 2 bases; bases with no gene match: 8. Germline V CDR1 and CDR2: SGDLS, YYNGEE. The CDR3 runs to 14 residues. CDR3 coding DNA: TGTGCCAGCAGCGTGTCGGGAGGCACTAGCGAGCAGTACTTC. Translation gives CASSVSGGTSEQYF.

Written as DNA, the CDR3 is TGCAGCGTTGGCCAAGGACTAGGTTTAGGAGAGACCCAGTACTTC. Translating it yields CSVGQGLGLGETQYF. This sequence joins TRBV29-1 and TRBJ2-5, with 7 positions matching TRBD2. The CDR3 has 15 amino acids. Unmatched junction bases numbered 12, after V lost 4 bases and J lost 4 bases. Germline V lookup: CDR1 SQVTM, CDR2 ANQGSEA.

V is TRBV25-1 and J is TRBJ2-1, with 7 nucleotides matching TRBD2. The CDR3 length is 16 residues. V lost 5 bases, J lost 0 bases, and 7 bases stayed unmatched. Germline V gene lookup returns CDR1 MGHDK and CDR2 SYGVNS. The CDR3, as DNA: TGTGCCAGCAGTACAGCGGGAACCTACTCCTACAATGAGCAGTTCTTC. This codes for CASSTAGTYSYNEQFF. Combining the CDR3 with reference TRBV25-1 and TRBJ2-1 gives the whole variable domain EADIYQTPRYLVIGTGKKITLECSQTMGHDKMYWYQQDPGMELHLIHYSYGVNSTEKGDLSSESTVSRIRTEHFPLTLESARPSHTSQYLCASSTAGTYSYNEQFFGPGTRLTVL.

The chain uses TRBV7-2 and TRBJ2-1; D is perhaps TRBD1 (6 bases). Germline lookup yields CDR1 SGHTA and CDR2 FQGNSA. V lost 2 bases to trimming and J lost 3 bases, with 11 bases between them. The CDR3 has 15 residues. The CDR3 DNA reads TGTGCCAGCAGCTTATCCACAGGGTACTACAATGAGCAGTTCTTC. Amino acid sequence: CASSLSTGYYNEQFF.

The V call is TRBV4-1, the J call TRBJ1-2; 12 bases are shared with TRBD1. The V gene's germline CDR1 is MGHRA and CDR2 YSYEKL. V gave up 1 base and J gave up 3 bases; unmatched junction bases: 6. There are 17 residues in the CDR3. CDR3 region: CASSQVWDRGRHYGYTF. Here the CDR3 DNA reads TGCGCCAGCAGCCAAGTGTGGGACAGGGGGCGCCACTATGGCTACACCTTC.

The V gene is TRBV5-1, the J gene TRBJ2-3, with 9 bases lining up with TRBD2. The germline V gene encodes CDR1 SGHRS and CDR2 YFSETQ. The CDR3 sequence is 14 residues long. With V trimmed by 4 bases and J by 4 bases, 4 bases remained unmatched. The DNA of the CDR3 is TGCGCCAGCAGCCCTGAGCGGGGGGCAGATACGCAGTATTTT. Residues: CASSPERGADTQYF.

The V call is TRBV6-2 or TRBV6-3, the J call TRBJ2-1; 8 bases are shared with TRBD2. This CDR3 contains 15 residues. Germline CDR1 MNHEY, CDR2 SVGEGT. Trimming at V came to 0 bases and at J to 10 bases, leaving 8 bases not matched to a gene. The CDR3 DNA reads TGTGCCAGCAGTTACTCACTAGCGGCTGCTAAAGAGCAGTTCTTC. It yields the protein CASSYSLAAAKEQFF.

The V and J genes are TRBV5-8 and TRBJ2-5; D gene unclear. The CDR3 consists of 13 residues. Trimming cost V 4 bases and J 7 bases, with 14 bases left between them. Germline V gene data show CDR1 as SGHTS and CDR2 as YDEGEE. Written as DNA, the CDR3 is TGTGCCAGCAGCGCCGGGCACGTTACGACCCAGTACTTC. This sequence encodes CASSAGHVTTQYF.

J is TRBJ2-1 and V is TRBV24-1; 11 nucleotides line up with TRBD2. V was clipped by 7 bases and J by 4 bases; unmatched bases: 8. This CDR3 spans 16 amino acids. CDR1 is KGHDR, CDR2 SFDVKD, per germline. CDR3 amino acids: CATRGTASGRYNEQFF. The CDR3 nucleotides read TGTGCCACCAGAGGAACGGCTAGCGGGAGGTACAATGAGCAGTTCTTC.

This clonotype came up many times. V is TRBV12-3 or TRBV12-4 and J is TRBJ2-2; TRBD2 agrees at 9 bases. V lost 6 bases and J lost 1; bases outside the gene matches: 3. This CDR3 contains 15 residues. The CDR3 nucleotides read TGTGCCAGCAGATTTAGCGGGGGGAACACCGGGGAGCTGTTTTTT. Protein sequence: CASRFSGGNTGELFF.

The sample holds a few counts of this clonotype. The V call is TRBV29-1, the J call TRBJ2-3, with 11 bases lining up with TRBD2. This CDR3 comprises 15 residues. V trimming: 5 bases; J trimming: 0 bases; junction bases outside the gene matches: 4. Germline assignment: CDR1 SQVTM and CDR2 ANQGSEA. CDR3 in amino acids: CSVILAGGSTDTQYF. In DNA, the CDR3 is TGCAGCGTTATTCTAGCGGGGGGTAGCACAGATACGCAGTATTTT.

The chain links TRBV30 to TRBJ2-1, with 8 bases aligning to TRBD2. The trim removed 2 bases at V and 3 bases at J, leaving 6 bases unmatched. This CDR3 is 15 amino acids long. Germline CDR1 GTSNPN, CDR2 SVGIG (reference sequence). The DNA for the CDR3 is TGTGCCTGGAGTCCAGGCGGGGGGTTCTACAATGAGCAGTTCTTC. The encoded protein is CAWSPGGGFYNEQFF.

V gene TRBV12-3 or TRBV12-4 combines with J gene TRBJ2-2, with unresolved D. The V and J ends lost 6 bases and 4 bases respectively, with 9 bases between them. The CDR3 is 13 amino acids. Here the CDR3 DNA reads TGTGCCAGCAGCCTGTACATCACCGGGGAGCTGTTTTTT. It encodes CASSLYITGELFF.

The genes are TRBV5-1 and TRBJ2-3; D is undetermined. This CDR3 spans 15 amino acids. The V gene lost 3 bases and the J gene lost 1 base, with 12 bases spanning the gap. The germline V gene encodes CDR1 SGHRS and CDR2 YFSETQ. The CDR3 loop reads CASSWTGPRTDTQYF. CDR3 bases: TGCGCCAGCAGCTGGACCGGGCCCCGCACAGATACGCAGTATTTT.

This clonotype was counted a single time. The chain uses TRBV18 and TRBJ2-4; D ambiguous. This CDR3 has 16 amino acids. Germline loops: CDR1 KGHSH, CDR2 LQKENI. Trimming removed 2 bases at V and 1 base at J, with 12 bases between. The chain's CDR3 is CASSPTAPLAKNIQYF. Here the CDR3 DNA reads TGTGCCAGCTCACCAACAGCCCCTCTCGCCAAAAACATTCAGTACTTC.